This TCR beta chain was sequenced for a study of T-cell memory formation after mild COVID-19. Notes on the study in general: Nothing confirmed that second-wave clones peaking on day 37 were specific for SARS-CoV-2. The pre-infection memory compartment contained some responding clones, suggesting cross-reactive memory joined.

Sample barcodes and UMIs were carried by the TCR alpha and TCR beta cDNA libraries that 5'RACE generated with constant-segment primers. MiXCR, applied by TCRdb to the 5' RACE reads, yields one record per CDR3 protein. The sample consists of approximately 560,000 distinct CDR3 sequences, 15% to 20% of them appearing once. As concerns this clonotype: Antigen specificity is unknown.

Between the trimmed V and J ends, which lost 5 bases and 0 bases, there was a span of 13 bases. Germline V gene sequence: CDR1 SGHTA, CDR2 FQGNSA. This CDR3 spans 15 amino acids. The gene calls are TRBV7-2 and TRBJ1-1; D gene uncertain. The TCR comes from an adult woman who had mild COVID-19 (a few samples of this study predate the infection). Cell type and time point are not known. What was sequenced was PBMCs or a T cell subset sorted from them (not recorded which). The CDR3 region is CASSPMVLVNTEAFF. CDR3 sequence (DNA): TGTGCCAGCAGCCCTATGGTTTTAGTGAACACTGAAGCTTTCTTT.